This T cell receptor (beta chain) is drawn from a study of technical replicates of blood from a handful of donors. TCRdb's copy holds only in-frame clones and misses some; the assay was immunoSEQ multiplex PCR. The sample yields 85,000 to 100,000 clones, approximately 96% seen once. The CDR3 runs to 15 residues. Germline lookup yields CDR1 KGHSH and CDR2 LQKENI. Between the trimmed V and J ends, which lost 2 bases and 3 bases, there was a span of 12 bases. This rearrangement joins TRBV18 to TRBJ2-3; D not resolved. Sequenced material: T cells isolated from PBMCs. The receptor was isolated from a human donor in good health. CDR3: CASSPIEARTDTQYF. CDR3 nucleotides: TGTGCCAGCTCACCAATCGAAGCACGGACAGATACGCAGTATTTT.